The source of this T cell receptor (beta chain) is a study of T cell repertoires in cytomegalovirus infection. Findings and limits, study-wide: CMV-specific HLA-C-restricted TCR beta clonotypes dominated the ex vivo response. The study identified carriers of CMV plus the relevant HLA from cumulative public TCR beta family frequency.

Worth noting for this clonotype: What it recognizes is unknown.

CDR3 length: 13 residues. Trimming removed 2 bases from V and 4 bases from J, with 6 bases in between. The germline V gene has CDR1 LNHDA and CDR2 SQIVND (reference sequence). TCRdb reprocessed the reads with MiXCR, giving one entry per CDR3 protein. The sample comprises some 200,000 distinct CDR3 sequences, 35% to 45% of which are singletons, and 55% to 70% rests with the top ten. The genes are TRBV19 and TRBJ1-5; no reliable D call. The TCR was taken from a human donor in good health (CMV status not recorded). Some clones in this sample may be carry-over from other donors' samples. The sequenced sample was CD8+ T cells from cultured PBMCs, obtained from culture after CMV antigen stimulation. The CDR3: CASSILINQPQHF. Written as DNA, the CDR3 is TGTGCCAGTAGTATACTGATTAATCAGCCCCAGCATTTT.